These 24 T cell receptor beta chains were all obtained from the same sample, sequenced in a study of vaccination and CD4 T cells after COVID-19 (dated by TCRdb to between 2021 and 2022). For these receptors, no antigen is known. The treatment or condition label here, explained by the study, means: roughly 10-day PBMC culture with coronavirus spike peptide pools or control peptides (ViraFEST assay). Libraries came from PCR. Data came from an Illumina iSeq 100. DNA from cultured CD4+ T cells was subjected to TCR sequencing with the Oncomine TCR Beta short-read assay at the Johns Hopkins FTIC core. Using fastp trimming at Q25 and MiXCR clonotype assembly, TCRdb reanalyzed the public sequencing data and kept in-frame beta chains. Every CDR3 protein is listed once, alongside the most common genes and DNA of its rows. The sample table contains more than 13,000 distinct CDR3 sequences; only one count was recorded for 20% to 25% of them. Around 12% of the sample lies in the top ten.

The starting material was CD4+ T cells from blood, cultured in vitro, obtained before SARS-CoV-2 vaccination. These TCRs come from a human donor who received a COVID-19 vaccine.

This chain uses TRBV28 with TRBJ1-1; the D is unclear. Trimming stripped 3 bases from V and 2 bases from J, with 7 bases between. CDR1 MDHEN and CDR2 SYDVKM come from the germline V gene. The CDR3 is 13 amino acids. CDR3 region: CASSFTDNTEAFF. The CDR3 DNA reads as TGTGCCAGCAGTTTTACGGATAACACTGAAGCTTTCTTT.

This clonotype has only a few counts. This rearrangement joins TRBV5-1 to TRBJ2-5; D possibly corresponds to TRBD1 (6 bases). The V gene's germline CDR1 is SGHRS and CDR2 YFSETQ. Trimming took off 5 bases at V and 1 base at J, with 9 bases between the two ends. The CDR3 spans 13 residues. The CDR3 bases are TGCGCCAGCAGATGGACAGTCCAAGAGACCCAGTACTTC. Amino acids: CASRWTVQETQYF.

This clonotype has only a few counts. As DNA, the CDR3 is TGTGCCAGCAGTTTATCGGGACAGGTCTGGCAGCAGTTCTTC. Translating it yields CASSLSGQVWQQFF. This chain connects TRBV27 to TRBJ2-1; 8 bases agree with TRBD1. J gave up 11 bases and V 0 bases, and 6 bases lay outside the gene matches. CDR3 length: 14 amino acids. CDR1 and CDR2 from the germline V gene are MNHEY and SMNVEV (reference sequence).

By share, this clonotype counts as medium-sized. The rearrangement links TRBV19 to TRBJ2-2, with 8 bases aligning to TRBD1. CDR3 length: 15 residues. The germline V gene encodes CDR1 LNHDA and CDR2 SQIVND (reference sequence). The V gene end was trimmed by 4 bases and the J gene end by 5 bases; junction bases not matched to a gene: 6. The chain's CDR3 is CASSTTGTGTGELFF. The CDR3, as DNA: TGTGCCAGTAGTACAACCGGGACAGGAACCGGGGAGCTGTTTTTT.

This clonotype showed up just a few times. The chain recombines TRBV20-1 with TRBJ2-1; the match to TRBD2 covers 10 bases. The germline gives CDR1 DFQATT, CDR2 SNEGSKA (reference sequence). The CDR3 length is 14 residues. The junction had 8 bases not matched to a gene; V was cut back by 6 bases and J by 6 bases. The CDR3 sequence is CSALSGGAVNEQFF. CDR3 DNA: TGCAGTGCCCTAAGCGGGGGGGCCGTCAATGAGCAGTTCTTC.

This clonotype was counted a few times. The J gene is TRBJ2-5, the V gene TRBV7-3, with D perhaps matching TRBD1 or TRBD2 (6 bases each). The CDR3 loop spans 15 amino acids. Germline assignment: CDR1 SGHTA and CDR2 FQGTGA. V was pared by 2 bases and J by 4 bases, with 14 bases between. The CDR3 region has the DNA TGTGCCAGCAGCTTATGGGGGGCCGGGGGAGAGACCCAGTACTTC. It specifies CASSLWGAGGETQYF.

The rearrangement uses TRBV20-1 and TRBJ1-1, with 9 bases fitting TRBD1. In germline, CDR1 is DFQATT, CDR2 SNEGSKA (reference sequence). V was pared by 5 bases and J by 4 bases, with 8 bases of the junction left unmatched. This CDR3 region has 14 residues. Here the CDR3 DNA reads TGCAGTGCTTCACCGACAGGGGGGGGCACTGAAGCTTTCTTT. The encoded protein is CSASPTGGGTEAFF.

Concerning this clonotype: The junction shows a germline mismatch at one end, possibly a read error. The chain is built from TRBV9 and TRBJ2-5, with TRBD1 matching over 8 bases. The CDR3 contains 16 residues. Germline V gives CDR1 SGDLS, CDR2 YYNGEE. CDR3 sequence: CASSKDPGGAQKTQYF. The CDR3, as DNA: TGTGCCAGCAGCAAAGATCCAGGGGGCGCCCAAAAGACCCAGTACTTC.

This chain's CDR3 is CASSVTSGYEQFF. CDR3 in DNA: TGTGCCAGCAGCGTGACTAGTGGCTATGAGCAGTTCTTC. The chain has TRBV7-6 and TRBJ2-1; D may be TRBD2 (6 bases). The CDR3 is 13 amino acids. Between the trimmed V and J ends, which lost 5 bases and 8 bases, there was a span of 13 bases. The germline CDR1 and CDR2 sequences are SGHVS and FNYEAQ.

This chain connects TRBV21-1 to TRBJ2-3; TRBD1, the table's D call, lacks a check against the DNA. TRBV21-1 is assigned pseudogene status. The CDR3 has 14 amino acids. CDR3 sequence reads: CASSTRTVVDTQYF. CDR3 coding DNA: TGTGCCAGCAGCACCCGGACAGTCGTAGATACGCAGTATTTT.

V usage is TRBV20-1 and J usage is TRBJ1-2; D not certain. Germline V gives CDR1 DFQATT, CDR2 SNEGSKA (reference sequence). There are 13 residues in the CDR3. Trimming left V 3 bases short and J 2 bases short, with 10 bases between. Here the CDR3 reads CSARVGSNYGYTF. The CDR3 region has the DNA TGCAGTGCTAGGGTAGGGTCAAACTATGGCTACACCTTC.

The chain carries TRBV19 and TRBJ2-5, with unresolved D. Trimming shortened V by 3 bases and J by 5 bases, and 13 bases separated the two germline ends. This CDR3 spans 14 amino acids. Per the germline V gene, CDR1 is LNHDA and CDR2 is SQIVND (reference sequence). CDR3 residues: CASSMGSGWETQYF. The DNA of the CDR3 is TGTGCCAGTAGTATGGGATCCGGGTGGGAGACCCAGTACTTC.

This clonotype has a handful of counts. The CDR3: CASSLARETQYF. CDR3 coding DNA: TGTGCCAGCAGCTTAGCTAGGGAGACCCAGTACTTC. The chain has TRBV7-6 and TRBJ2-5; no definite D call. The CDR3 spans 12 residues. Germline CDR1 is SGHVS and CDR2 is FNYEAQ. Trimming stripped 0 bases from V and 5 bases from J, with 4 bases between.

The chain links TRBV29-1 to TRBJ1-2, with 9 bases lining up with TRBD1. Germline assignment: CDR1 SQVTM and CDR2 ANQGSEA. The CDR3 has 13 residues. The junction had 8 bases not matched to a gene; V was cut back by 6 bases and J by 6 bases. CDR3 nucleotides: TGCAGCGTAACGACAGGGGGGTTGGATGGCTACACCTTC. Amino acids: CSVTTGGLDGYTF. Drawing the rest from reference TRBV29-1 and TRBJ1-2, the complete variable domain is SAVISQKPSRDICQRGTSLTIQCQVDSQVTMMFWYRQQPGQSLTLIATANQGSEATYESGFVIDKFPISRPNLTFSTLTVSNMSPEDSSIYLCSVTTGGLDGYTFGSGTRLTVV.

J is TRBJ1-6 and V is TRBV6-1; 7 bases match TRBD1. This CDR3 comprises 13 residues. The germline V gene encodes CDR1 MNHNS and CDR2 SASEGT. V shed 6 bases, J shed 7 bases, and the junction held 3 bases outside the gene matches. CDR3 in DNA: TGTGCCAGCAGACAGGGGCCCAATTCACCCCTCCACTTT. This encodes CASRQGPNSPLHF.

This clonotype has more than one count but fewer than ten. J is TRBJ1-6 and V is TRBV28; perhaps TRBD1 as D (6 bases). V was trimmed by 4 bases and J by 4 bases, leaving 11 bases between them. There are 15 residues in the CDR3. Germline assignment: CDR1 MDHEN and CDR2 SYDVKM. The CDR3 loop is CASSSPGQYNSPLHF. The CDR3 DNA reads TGTGCCAGCAGTTCTCCAGGACAGTATAATTCACCCCTCCACTTT.

This clonotype was detected a few times. For the CDR3, the DNA is TGTGCCAGCGTAGGGATACACACCATATATTTT. Translated, it gives CASVGIHTIYF. The V and J genes are TRBV6-1 and TRBJ1-3; D not resolved. Per the germline V gene, CDR1 is MNHNS and CDR2 is SASEGT. The germline V and J ends were trimmed by 8 bases and 8 bases, with 10 bases remaining between them. The CDR3 length is 11 residues.

The chain carries TRBV2 and TRBJ1-5; D is perhaps TRBD1 (6 bases). The ends were cut back, 2 bases at V and 5 bases at J, with 13 bases in the middle. From germline, CDR1 is SNHLY and CDR2 FYNNEI. The CDR3 has 15 residues. This CDR3 is CASSEIRTAYQPQHF. CDR3 sequence (DNA): TGTGCCAGCAGTGAAATCAGGACAGCTTATCAGCCCCAGCATTTT. Full variable domain (missing parts from reference TRBV2 and TRBJ1-5): EPEVTQTPSHQVTQMGQEVILRCVPISNHLYFYWYRQILGQKVEFLVSFYNNEISEKSEIFDDQFSVERPDGSNFTLKIRSTKLEDSAMYFCASSEIRTAYQPQHFGDGTRLSIL.

This sequence joins TRBV5-4 and TRBJ1-4; weak D call: TRBD1 (5 bases). This CDR3 region has 14 residues. The V gene's germline CDR1 is SGHNT and CDR2 YYREEE (reference sequence). V lost 5 bases and J 7 bases, leaving 15 bases between the germline ends. The DNA for the CDR3 is TGTGCCAGCAGTCCTCAGGGTTTCGGTGAAAAACTGTTTTTT. This gives the protein CASSPQGFGEKLFF.

This clonotype was found a few times. V and J are TRBV5-4 and TRBJ2-5; D remains unclear. V was clipped by 1 base and J by 1 base, with 8 bases between them. This CDR3 region has 14 residues. Germline lookup yields CDR1 SGHNT and CDR2 YYREEE (reference sequence). The CDR3 sequence is CASSLLDSQETQYF. CDR3 nucleotides: TGTGCCAGCAGCTTGCTAGACTCCCAAGAGACCCAGTACTTC.

The rearrangement uses TRBV7-3 and TRBJ2-3; 9 bases are shared with TRBD1. Germline CDR1 is SGHTA and CDR2 is FQGTGA. The CDR3 extends over 15 amino acids. V lost 3 bases and J lost 2; bases outside the gene matches: 3. CDR3 coding DNA: TGTGCCAGCAGCTTGGACAGGGGATTCACAGATACGCAGTATTTT. Its translation is CASSLDRGFTDTQYF.

Concerning this clonotype itself: A junction end diverges from the germline sequence, so it may reflect a read error. The chain employs TRBV30 and TRBJ1-5; the match to TRBD1 covers 10 bases. The CDR3 is 15 amino acids. Germline assignment: CDR1 GTSNPN and CDR2 SVGIG (reference sequence). CDR3 sequence (DNA): TGTGCCTGGAGTGGGGACAGGGGCAGCAATCGGCCCCAGCATTTT. This gives the protein CAWSGDRGSNRPQHF. Complete variable domain (other parts from reference TRBV30 and TRBJ1-5): SQTIHQWPATLVQPVGSPLSLECTVEGTSNPNLYWYRQAAGRGLQLLFYSVGIGQISSEVPQNLSASRPQDRQFILSSKKLLLSDSGFYLCAWSGDRGSNRPQHFGDGTRLSIL.

This sequence joins TRBV20-1 and TRBJ1-1; 7 bases fit TRBD1. Germline assignment: CDR1 DFQATT and CDR2 SNEGSKA (reference sequence). V gave up 0 bases and J gave up 1 base; unmatched junction bases: 5. This CDR3 region has 15 residues. CDR3 nucleotide sequence: TGCAGTGCTAGAGATGGACAGGCTACGAACACTGAAGCTTTCTTT. Residues: CSARDGQATNTEAFF.

The rearrangement joins TRBV11-2 to TRBJ2-2; 10 bases agree with TRBD1. The CDR3 covers 18 residues. J was trimmed by 4 bases and V by 8 bases; bases with no gene match: 16. Germline V CDR1 and CDR2: SGHAT, FQNNGV. The CDR3 bases are TGTGCCAGCGATGCCGGGACAGGGGATCCGCGGGCCACCGGGGAGCTGTTTTTT. Translation gives CASDAGTGDPRATGELFF.